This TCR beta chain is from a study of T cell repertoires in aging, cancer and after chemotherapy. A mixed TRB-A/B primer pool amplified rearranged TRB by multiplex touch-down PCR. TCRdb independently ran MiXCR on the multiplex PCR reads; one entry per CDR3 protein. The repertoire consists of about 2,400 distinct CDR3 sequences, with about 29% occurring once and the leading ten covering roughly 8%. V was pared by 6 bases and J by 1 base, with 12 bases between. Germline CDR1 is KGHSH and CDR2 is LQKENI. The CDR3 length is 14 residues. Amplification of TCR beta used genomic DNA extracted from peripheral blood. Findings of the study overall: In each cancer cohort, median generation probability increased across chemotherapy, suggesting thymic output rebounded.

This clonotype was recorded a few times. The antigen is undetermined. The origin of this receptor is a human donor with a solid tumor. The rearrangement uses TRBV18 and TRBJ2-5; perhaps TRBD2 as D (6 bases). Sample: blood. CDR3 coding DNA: TGTGCCAGCTCCCGCGGGACGGTCCAAGAGACCCAGTACTTC. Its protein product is CASSRGTVQETQYF.